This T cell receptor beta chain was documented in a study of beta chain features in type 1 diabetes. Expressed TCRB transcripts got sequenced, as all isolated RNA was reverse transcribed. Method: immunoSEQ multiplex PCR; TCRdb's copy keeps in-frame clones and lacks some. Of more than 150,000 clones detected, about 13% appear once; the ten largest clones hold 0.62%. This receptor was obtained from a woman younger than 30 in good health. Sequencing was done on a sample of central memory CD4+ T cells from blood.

DNA for the CDR3: TGTGCCAGCAGTTTAGCTCCCACAGGAGTTAACTATGGCTACACCTTC. It codes for CASSLAPTGVNYGYTF. The rearrangement uses TRBV28 and TRBJ1-2; a possible D gene is TRBD1 (5 bases). The CDR3 has 16 residues. The V gene's germline CDR1 is MDHEN and CDR2 SYDVKM. The V end was cut by 2 bases, the J end by 1 base, with 14 bases between.